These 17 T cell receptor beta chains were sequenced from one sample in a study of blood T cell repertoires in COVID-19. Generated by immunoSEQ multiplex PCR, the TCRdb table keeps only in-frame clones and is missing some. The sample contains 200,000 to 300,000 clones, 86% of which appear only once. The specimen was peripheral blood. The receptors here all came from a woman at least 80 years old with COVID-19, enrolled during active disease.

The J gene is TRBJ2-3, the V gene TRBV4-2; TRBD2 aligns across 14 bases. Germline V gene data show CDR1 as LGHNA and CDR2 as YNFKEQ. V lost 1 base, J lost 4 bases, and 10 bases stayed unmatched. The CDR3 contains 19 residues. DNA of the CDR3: TGTGCCAGCAGCCAAGTGACCGGACTAGCGGGGGGTGGGGCAGATACGCAGTATTTT. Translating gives CASSQVTGLAGGGADTQYF.

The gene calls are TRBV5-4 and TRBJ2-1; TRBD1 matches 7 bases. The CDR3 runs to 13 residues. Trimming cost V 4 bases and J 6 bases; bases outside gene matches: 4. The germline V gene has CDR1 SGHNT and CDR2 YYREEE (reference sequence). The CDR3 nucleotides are TGTGCCAGCAGCCGGGACAGTGCCAATGAGCAGTTCTTC. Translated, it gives CASSRDSANEQFF.

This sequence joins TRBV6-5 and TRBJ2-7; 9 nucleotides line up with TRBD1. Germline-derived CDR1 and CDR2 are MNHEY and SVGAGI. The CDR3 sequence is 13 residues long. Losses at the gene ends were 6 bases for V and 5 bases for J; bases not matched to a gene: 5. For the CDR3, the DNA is TGTGCCAGCAGCCTACAGGGGGCCCACGAGCAGTACTTC. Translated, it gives CASSLQGAHEQYF.

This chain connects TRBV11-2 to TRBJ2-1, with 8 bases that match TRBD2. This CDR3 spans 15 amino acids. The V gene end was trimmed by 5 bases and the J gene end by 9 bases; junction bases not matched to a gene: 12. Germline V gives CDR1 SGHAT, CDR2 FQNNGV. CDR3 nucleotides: TGTGCCAGCAGCGAACGCACTAGCGGTGGGAGTGAGCAGTTCTTC. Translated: CASSERTSGGSEQFF.

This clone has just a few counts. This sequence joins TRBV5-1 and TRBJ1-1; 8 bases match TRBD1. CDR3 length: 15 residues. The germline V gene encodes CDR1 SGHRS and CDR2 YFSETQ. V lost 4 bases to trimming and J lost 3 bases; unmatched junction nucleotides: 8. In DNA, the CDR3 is TGCGCCAGCAGCACCGGACAGGGTGGATACACTGAAGCTTTCTTT. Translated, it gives CASSTGQGGYTEAFF. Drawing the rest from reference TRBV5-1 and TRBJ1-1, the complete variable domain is KAGVTQTPRYLIKTRGQQVTLSCSPISGHRSVSWYQQTPGQGLQFLFEYFSETQRNKGNFPGRFSGRQFSNSRSEMNVSTLELGDSALYLCASSTGQGGYTEAFFGQGTRLTVV.

CDR3 loop: CASNSDLRGAKEYF. CDR3 coding DNA: TGTGCCAGCAACTCCGATCTCAGGGGGGCTAAAGAGTATTTT. This chain joins TRBV28 and TRBJ2-3; the D gene is possibly TRBD1 (7 bases). Germline loops: CDR1 MDHEN, CDR2 SYDVKM. Trimming removed 7 bases at V and 13 bases at J, with 24 bases between. This CDR3 is built from 14 residues.

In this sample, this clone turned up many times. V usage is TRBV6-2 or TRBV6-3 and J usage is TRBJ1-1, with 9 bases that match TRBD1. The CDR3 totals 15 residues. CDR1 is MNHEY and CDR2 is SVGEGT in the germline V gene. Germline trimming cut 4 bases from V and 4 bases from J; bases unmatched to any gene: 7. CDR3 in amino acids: CASSSGQGLGTEAFF. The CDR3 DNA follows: TGTGCCAGCAGTTCGGGACAGGGATTGGGCACTGAAGCTTTCTTT.

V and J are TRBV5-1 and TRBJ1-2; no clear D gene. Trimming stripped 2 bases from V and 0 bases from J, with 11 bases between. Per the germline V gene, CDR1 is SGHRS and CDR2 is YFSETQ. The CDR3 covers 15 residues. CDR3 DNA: TGCGCCAGCAGCTTTTCTACAGTAACTAACTATGGCTACACCTTC. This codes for CASSFSTVTNYGYTF.

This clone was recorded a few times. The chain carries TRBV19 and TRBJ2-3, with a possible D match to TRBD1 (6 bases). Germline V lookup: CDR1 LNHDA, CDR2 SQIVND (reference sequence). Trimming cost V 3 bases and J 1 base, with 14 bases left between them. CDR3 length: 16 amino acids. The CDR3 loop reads CASSMGQGSGTDTQYF. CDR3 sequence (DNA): TGTGCCAGTAGTATGGGTCAGGGGTCGGGCACAGATACGCAGTATTTT. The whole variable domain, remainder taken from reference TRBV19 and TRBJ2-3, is DGGITQSPKYLFRKEGQNVTLSCEQNLNHDAMYWYRQDPGQGLRLIYYSQIVNDFQKGDIAEGYSVSREKKESFPLTVTSAQKNPTAFYLCASSMGQGSGTDTQYFGPGTRLTVL.

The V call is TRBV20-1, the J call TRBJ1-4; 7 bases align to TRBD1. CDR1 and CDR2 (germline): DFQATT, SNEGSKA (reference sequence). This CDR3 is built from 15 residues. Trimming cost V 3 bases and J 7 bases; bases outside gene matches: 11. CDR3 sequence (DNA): TGCAGTGCTAGTACCGAACGACAGGGAGGTGAAAAACTGTTTTTT. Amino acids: CSASTERQGGEKLFF.

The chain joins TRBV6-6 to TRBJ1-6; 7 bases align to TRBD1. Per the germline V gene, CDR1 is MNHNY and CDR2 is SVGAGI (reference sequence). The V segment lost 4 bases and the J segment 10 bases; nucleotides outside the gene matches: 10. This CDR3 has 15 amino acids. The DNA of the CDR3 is TGTGCCAGCAGTTCCTTTGAGGGGGCGACCTCACCCCTCCACTTT. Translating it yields CASSSFEGATSPLHF.

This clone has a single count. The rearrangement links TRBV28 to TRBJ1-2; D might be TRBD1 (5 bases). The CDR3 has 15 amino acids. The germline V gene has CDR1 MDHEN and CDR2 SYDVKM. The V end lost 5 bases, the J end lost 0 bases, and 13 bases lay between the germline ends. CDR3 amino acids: CASSPSYRSNYGYTF. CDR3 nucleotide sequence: TGTGCCAGCAGTCCCTCCTACAGGTCTAACTATGGCTACACCTTC.

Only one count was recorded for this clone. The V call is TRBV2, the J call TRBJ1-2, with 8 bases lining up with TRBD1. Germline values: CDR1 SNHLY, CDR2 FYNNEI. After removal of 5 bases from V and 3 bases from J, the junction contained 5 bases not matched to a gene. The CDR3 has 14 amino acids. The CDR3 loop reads CASSLLGQDYGYTF. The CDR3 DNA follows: TGTGCCAGCAGTTTATTGGGACAGGACTATGGCTACACCTTC.

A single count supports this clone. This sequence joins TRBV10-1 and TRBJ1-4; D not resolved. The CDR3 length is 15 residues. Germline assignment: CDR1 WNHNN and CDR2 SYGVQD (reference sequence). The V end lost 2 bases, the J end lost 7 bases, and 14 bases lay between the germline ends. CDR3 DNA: TGCGCCAGCAGTGAGGATACCAGCCGAGGTGAAAAACTGTTTTTT. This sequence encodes CASSEDTSRGEKLFF.

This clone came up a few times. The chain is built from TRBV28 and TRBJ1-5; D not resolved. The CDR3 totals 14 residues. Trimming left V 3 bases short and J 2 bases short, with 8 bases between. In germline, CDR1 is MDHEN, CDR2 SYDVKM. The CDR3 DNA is TGTGCCAGCAGTTTCTCGAGGGGCAATCAGCCCCAGCATTTT. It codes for CASSFSRGNQPQHF.

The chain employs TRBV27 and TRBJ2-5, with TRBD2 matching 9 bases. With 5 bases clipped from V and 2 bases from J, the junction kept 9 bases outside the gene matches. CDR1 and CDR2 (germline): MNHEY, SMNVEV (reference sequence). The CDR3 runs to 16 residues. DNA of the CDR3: TGTGCCAGCAGTCCATTAGCGGGGGCCGTACAAGAGACCCAGTACTTC. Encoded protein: CASSPLAGAVQETQYF.

The CDR3 is CASSSANGYYGYTF. The DNA of the CDR3 is TGTGCCAGCAGTTCCGCAAACGGGTACTATGGCTACACCTTC. The J gene is TRBJ1-2, the V gene TRBV28; D gene ambiguous. V dropped 4 bases and J dropped 3 bases, with 12 bases sitting between them. CDR3 length: 14 residues. Germline V gene sequence: CDR1 MDHEN, CDR2 SYDVKM.